These T cell receptor beta chains were read from a single sample in a study of cytomegalovirus exposure and HLA in healthy donors. The protocol was immunoSEQ multiplex PCR, while the TCRdb copy is restricted to in-frame clones and leaves out a portion. In the table there are 130,000 or so clones, about 9.2% of which are singletons. Input material: PBMCs. The receptors originated from a woman between 40 and 50 years old in good health and CMV-seropositive. CDR3s include the opening cysteine and the closing phenylalanine or tryptophan. Fields, in order: J gene, V gene, clone size, D gene, CDR3 protein, CDR3 DNA. The D gene is left open where the match is weak. Expanded clones are given a class, and other clones once, few, many or no size at all.

TRBJ2-7,TRBV20-1,few,-,CSARDLSEQYF,TGCAGTGCTAGAGATCTGAGCGAGCAGTACTTC
TRBJ2-1,TRBV7-7,-,TRBD2,CASSSVVGGISEQFF,TGTGCCAGCAGCTCCGTCGTGGGGGGGATAAGTGAGCAGTTCTTC
TRBJ1-6,TRBV2,few,-,CASSLLEAYNSPLHF,TGTGCCAGCAGTCTTTTGGAGGCCTATAATTCACCCCTCCACTTT
TRBJ1-1,TRBV6-1,-,-,CASSEERGFEAFF,TGTGCCAGCAGTGAAGAGAGAGGGTTTGAAGCTTTCTTT
TRBJ1-1,TRBV19,-,-,CASTDIRYEAFF,TGTGCCAGTACTGATATCAGGTATGAAGCTTTCTTT
TRBJ1-2,TRBV6-1,-,-,CASSEPRRRTNYGYTF,TGTGCCAGCAGCGAACCCCGACGGAGGACGAACTATGGCTACACCTTC
TRBJ1-5,TRBV12-5,few,-,CASGPLGSGYSNQPQHF,TGTGCTAGTGGCCCACTTGGGAGTGGATATAGCAATCAGCCCCAGCATTTT
TRBJ2-1,TRBV5-1,-,TRBD1,CASSSNPGQLYNEQFF,TGCGCCAGCAGCTCAAACCCGGGACAGCTTTACAATGAGCAGTTCTTC
TRBJ2-7,TRBV5-7,few,TRBD1,CASSLRRQGAISYEQYF,TGTGCCAGCAGCCTGAGGCGCCAGGGGGCTATCTCCTACGAGCAGTACTTC
TRBJ2-1,TRBV7-8,-,-,CASSLRRSSREQFF,TGTGCCAGCAGCTTAAGACGGAGCTCCCGGGAGCAGTTCTTC
TRBJ1-1,TRBV5-1,-,-,CASSSTGRTEAFF,TGCGCCAGCAGCTCAACAGGGCGCACTGAAGCTTTCTTT
TRBJ2-5,TRBV5-1,few,-,CASSRQSQETQYF,TGCGCCAGCAGCCGACAGTCTCAAGAGACCCAGTACTTC
TRBJ2-2,TRBV21-1,few,-,CASSKGGTEIANTGELFF,TGTGCCAGCAGCAAAGGGGGGACAGAGATAGCGAACACCGGGGAGCTGTTTTTT
TRBJ2-7,TRBV5-6,-,-,CASSFVGQDEQYF,TGTGCCAGCAGCTTTGTGGGCCAAGACGAGCAGTACTTC
TRBJ2-3,TRBV14,-,TRBD1,CASRSGQGTDTQYF,TGTGCCAGCAGGTCAGGACAGGGAACAGATACGCAGTATTTT
TRBJ1-4,TRBV11-3,few,TRBD1,CASSLGTGNEKLFF,TGTGCCAGCAGCTTAGGGACAGGGAACGAAAAACTGTTTTTT
TRBJ1-5,TRBV6-5,few,-,CASSSETSNQPQHF,TGTGCCAGCAGTTCAGAGACTTCCAATCAGCCCCAGCATTTT
TRBJ1-2,TRBV6-5,few,-,CASSRSGQLNYGYTF,TGTGCCAGCAGCCGGAGCGGGCAACTAAACTATGGCTACACCTTC
TRBJ2-5,TRBV6-1,-,-,CASRQTQETQYF,TGTGCCAGCAGACAGACCCAAGAGACCCAGTACTTC
TRBJ2-3,TRBV9,-,TRBD2,CASSPGGAGWITDTQYF,TGTGCCAGCAGCCCCGGGGGGGCAGGGTGGATCACAGATACGCAGTATTTT
TRBJ1-4,TRBV2,few,TRBD1,CASNGRGRRFGEKLFF,TGTGCCAGCAATGGAAGGGGGCGCAGATTTGGTGAAAAACTGTTTTTT
TRBJ1-6,TRBV5-1,-,TRBD1,CASSSGTGISPLHF,TGCGCCAGCAGCTCCGGGACAGGGATTTCACCCCTCCACTTT
TRBJ1-1,TRBV2,-,-,CASQSNTEAFF,TGTGCCAGCCAGTCTAACACTGAAGCTTTCTTT
TRBJ1-4,TRBV10-3,-,-,CAIASWEGEKLFF,TGTGCCATCGCGTCCTGGGAGGGTGAAAAACTGTTTTTT
TRBJ1-5,TRBV2,-,-,CASSAEVNQPQHF,TGTGCCAGCAGTGCAGAAGTGAATCAGCCCCAGCATTTT
TRBJ1-2,TRBV5-1,-,-,CASSLGGSGGYTF,TGCGCCAGCAGCTTGGGGGGCAGTGGTGGCTACACCTTC
TRBJ1-2,TRBV4-1,-,TRBD1,CASSLPLDRDLDGYTF,TGCGCCAGCAGCCTGCCTCTTGACAGGGACCTAGATGGCTACACCTTC
TRBJ2-3,TRBV5-1,-,TRBD2,CASSLASGGAWTDTQYF,TGCGCCAGCAGCTTGGCTAGCGGGGGGGCCTGGACAGATACGCAGTATTTT
TRBJ2-7,TRBV10-2,few,TRBD1,CASSETGAYEQYF,TGCGCCAGCAGTGAGACAGGGGCCTACGAGCAGTACTTC
TRBJ2-3,TRBV11-1,-,TRBD2,CASSFGTSLSDTQYF,TGTGCCAGCAGCTTCGGGACTAGCTTATCAGATACGCAGTATTTT
TRBJ1-4,TRBV5-1,few,TRBD1,CASRTGSYSNEKLFF,TGCGCCAGCCGGACAGGGTCTTACTCTAATGAAAAACTGTTTTTT
TRBJ2-2,TRBV6-6,-,-,CASRSVAANTGELFF,TGTGCCAGCAGATCAGTCGCTGCGAACACCGGGGAGCTGTTTTTT
TRBJ2-7,TRBV7-2,few,TRBD2,CASSRGSGGSEQYF,TGTGCCAGCAGCCGCGGGAGCGGGGGTTCCGAGCAGTACTTC
TRBJ2-2,TRBV5-1,few,TRBD1,CASSHTETGGTNTGELFF,TGCGCCAGCAGCCATACAGAGACAGGGGGGACGAACACCGGGGAGCTGTTTTTT
TRBJ1-2,TRBV4-1,-,TRBD1,CASSPLGRGDYGYTF,TGCGCCAGCAGCCCTCTGGGCAGGGGGGACTATGGCTACACCTTC
TRBJ1-2,TRBV19,few,-,CASSITQGSYGYTF,TGTGCCAGTAGTATCACACAGGGAAGCTATGGCTACACCTTC
TRBJ2-5,TRBV19,-,-,CASSIALEETQYF,TGTGCCAGTAGTATCGCCCTAGAAGAGACCCAGTACTTC
TRBJ2-3,TRBV2,-,-,CASSYGQLTQYF,TGTGCCAGCAGTTACGGTCAACTTACGCAGTATTTT